These 2 T cell receptor beta chains came from one sample sequenced in a study of cytomegalovirus exposure and HLA in healthy donors. Amplification used 60 Vbeta primers and 13 Jbeta primers. This table comes from immunoSEQ multiplex PCR, and its TCRdb copy is limited to in-frame clones, with some not included. The sample contains 100,000 to 150,000 clones, approximately 80% of which appear only once. Source material: PBMCs. Source of these receptors: a woman aged 40 to 55 in good health and CMV-seropositive.

The rearrangement uses TRBV27 and TRBJ2-1; 8 bases map to TRBD2. V gave up 3 bases and J gave up 5 bases; unmatched junction bases: 27. The CDR3 runs to 22 residues. The V gene's germline CDR1 is MNHEY and CDR2 SMNVEV (reference sequence). For the CDR3, the DNA is TGTGCCAGCAGTTTTTTTCGAAATAGAGCGGGAGCGGTACCGAGGCTAGACAATGAGCAGTTCTTC. This codes for CASSFFRNRAGAVPRLDNEQFF.

The chain employs TRBV28 and TRBJ1-5; 8 bases map to TRBD1. V shed 4 bases, J shed 0 bases, and the junction held 5 bases outside the gene matches. The CDR3 consists of 16 residues. The germline V gene has CDR1 MDHEN and CDR2 SYDVKM. CDR3 DNA sequence: TGTGCCAGCAGTTCCCTCAGGGGGCTTAGCAATCAGCCCCAGCATTTT. Protein: CASSSLRGLSNQPQHF.